The clone carrying this TCR beta chain was detected a few times. Its antigen is as yet unknown. This entry is derived from a study of T cell repertoires in cytomegalovirus infection. As for the study in general: Matching HLA type and CMV infection were both indicated by public TCR beta signatures. Overall study findings and caveats: The study identified carriers of CMV plus the relevant HLA from cumulative public TCR beta family frequency. In two of eight donors, the top clonotype was HLA-C-restricted CMV-specific.

Trimming left V 4 bases short and J 4 bases short, with 15 bases between. The germline V gene has CDR1 SGHRS and CDR2 YFSETQ. CDR3 length: 15 amino acids. TCRdb ran MiXCR on the reads and lists one entry per CDR3 protein. The table has fewer than 200,000 distinct CDR3 sequences, 7.5% to 10% seen once; the top ten hold 4.6%. The sequence was collected from a human donor in good health (CMV status not recorded). Some clones in this sample may be carry-over from other donors' samples. What was sequenced was PBMCs. V and J are TRBV5-1 and TRBJ1-5, with D tentatively TRBD1 (6 bases). The CDR3 spells CASSPDGQLNQPQHF. CDR3 sequence (DNA): TGCGCCAGCAGCCCGGACGGACAGCTTAATCAGCCCCAGCATTTT.